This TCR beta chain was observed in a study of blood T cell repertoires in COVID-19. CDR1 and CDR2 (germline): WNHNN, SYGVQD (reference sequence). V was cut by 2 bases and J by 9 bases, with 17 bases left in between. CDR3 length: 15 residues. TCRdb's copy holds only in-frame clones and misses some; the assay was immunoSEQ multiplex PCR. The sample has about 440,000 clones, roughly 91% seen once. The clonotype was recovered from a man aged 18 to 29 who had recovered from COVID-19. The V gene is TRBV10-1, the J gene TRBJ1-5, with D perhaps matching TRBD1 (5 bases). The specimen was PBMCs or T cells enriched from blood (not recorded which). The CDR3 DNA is TGCGCCAGCAGTGAGCGTAGGCAGGGCGGCCGGCCCCAGCATTTT. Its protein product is CASSERRQGGRPQHF.